The present T cell receptor beta chain was sequenced within a study of shared clonotypes between healthy human individuals. CDR1 is SGHTA, CDR2 FQGNSA, per germline. V gave up 5 bases and J gave up 5 bases, with 9 bases separating them. CDR3 length equals 12 residues. Libraries were prepared by immunoSEQ multiplex PCR; TCRdb keeps only in-frame clonotypes and omits some of them. Among over a million clones listed, over 95% were seen once. The sample consisted of naive CD4+ T cells sorted from blood. Subset of the sample: CD45RA+ positively selected. The source is a man aged 30 to 39 in good health. The chain recombines TRBV7-2 with TRBJ1-1; D is ambiguous. The CDR3 DNA reads TGTGCCAGCAGCACTCGTTGGACTGAAGCTTTCTTT. Translating gives CASSTRWTEAFF.